Each of the 28 T cell receptor beta chains below was sequenced from the same sample in a study of blood T cell repertoires in COVID-19. Sequencing was performed with immunoSEQ multiplex PCR; in TCRdb, only in-frame clones are kept and a portion is missing. This sample has 70,000 to 95,000 clones, with roughly 87% found just once. The sequencing input was peripheral blood. All receptors come from an elderly woman with active COVID-19.

The V and J genes are TRBV7-9 and TRBJ1-6; TRBD1 agrees at 7 bases. Per germline, CDR1 SEHNR and CDR2 FQNEAQ (reference sequence). The trim removed 4 bases at V and 5 bases at J, leaving 5 bases unmatched. The CDR3 loop spans 15 amino acids. The DNA of the CDR3 is TGTGCCAGCAGCTCAGGGACAGCCAATAATTCACCCCTCCACTTT. It codes for CASSSGTANNSPLHF.

The chain recombines TRBV6-2 or TRBV6-3 with TRBJ2-2; 7 positions match TRBD2. CDR1 is MNHEY, CDR2 SVGEGT, per germline. The CDR3 spans 16 residues. V lost 4 bases, J lost 1 base, and 6 bases stayed unmatched. The CDR3 reads CASSWGGGKNTGELFF. The CDR3 nucleotides are TGTGCCAGCAGTTGGGGGGGTGGAAAGAACACCGGGGAGCTGTTTTTT.

CDR3 sequence reads: CASSRQGLGTDTQYF. CDR3 nucleotide sequence: TGTGCCAGCTCAAGACAGGGATTGGGCACAGATACGCAGTATTTT. The chain links TRBV18 to TRBJ2-3; TRBD1 matches 7 bases. This CDR3 has 15 residues. V was pared by 5 bases and J by 1 base, with 6 bases of the junction left unmatched. Germline loops: CDR1 KGHSH, CDR2 LQKENI.

DNA for the CDR3: TGTGCCAGCAGCCTTAGACTAGCCACAGATACGCAGTATTTT. It yields the protein CASSLRLATDTQYF. The J gene is TRBJ2-3, the V gene TRBV11-1, with 7 nucleotides matching TRBD2. Germline trimming cut 5 bases from V and 2 bases from J; bases unmatched to any gene: 4. Germline CDR1 and CDR2: SGHAT and FQDESV (reference sequence). The CDR3 runs 14 residues.

This sequence joins TRBV18 and TRBJ1-2, with D perhaps matching TRBD1 (5 bases). CDR1 is KGHSH and CDR2 is LQKENI in the germline V gene. The V end was cut by 0 bases, the J end by 7 bases, with 21 bases between. The CDR3 runs to 17 residues. CDR3 coding DNA: TGTGCCAGCTCACCACCCACCTCATTTGTTGTGGGGGGTGGCTACACCTTC. Its translation is CASSPPTSFVVGGGYTF.

The J gene is TRBJ2-1, the V gene TRBV20-1, with D possibly TRBD1 on 6 matching bases. Trimming left V 3 bases short and J 0 bases short, with 15 bases between. This CDR3 comprises 16 residues. CDR1 is DFQATT and CDR2 is SNEGSKA in the germline V gene (reference sequence). In DNA, the CDR3 is TGCAGTGCTAGTAACACGGACAGCCGCTCCTACAATGAGCAGTTCTTC. This translates into CSASNTDSRSYNEQFF.

The rearrangement uses TRBV29-1 and TRBJ2-7, with 11 bases lining up with TRBD2. V lost 7 bases, J lost 7 bases, and 15 bases stayed unmatched. CDR1 is SQVTM, CDR2 ANQGSEA, per germline. The CDR3 length is 15 residues. The CDR3 sequence: CSAKPGLAAAEEQYF. CDR3 coding DNA: TGCAGCGCTAAGCCGGGACTAGCGGCGGCGGAGGAGCAGTACTTC.

The chain uses TRBV28 and TRBJ1-1; 10 positions match TRBD1. CDR1 is MDHEN, CDR2 SYDVKM, per germline. This CDR3 has 15 residues. V trimming: 5 bases; J trimming: 6 bases; junction bases outside the gene matches: 9. Written as DNA, the CDR3 is TGTGCCAGCAGTCCTCCGGACAGGGGGTTTTCTGAAGCTTTCTTT. It encodes CASSPPDRGFSEAFF.

The rearrangement joins TRBV7-2 to TRBJ2-7; TRBD1 agrees at 7 bases. The CDR3 runs to 14 residues. V dropped 2 bases and J dropped 2; count of bases not matched to a gene: 3. Germline assignment: CDR1 SGHTA and CDR2 FQGNSA. CDR3 loop: CASSLLGQAYEQYF. DNA of the CDR3: TGTGCCAGCAGCTTATTAGGACAGGCCTACGAGCAGTACTTC.

The rearrangement uses TRBV7-3 and TRBJ2-5, with 7 bases that match TRBD2. The CDR3 is 19 amino acids. Germline CDR1 and CDR2: SGHTA and FQGTGA. Germline trimming cut 0 bases from V and 1 base from J; bases unmatched to any gene: 14. This CDR3 is CASSLTSASASGLQETQYF. The CDR3 DNA follows: TGTGCCAGCAGCTTAACTAGTGCGTCGGCTAGCGGACTCCAAGAGACCCAGTACTTC.

This sequence joins TRBV5-4 and TRBJ2-1; 12 bases agree with TRBD2. Germline V gene lookup returns CDR1 SGHNT and CDR2 YYREEE (reference sequence). V shed 4 bases, J shed 1 base, and the junction held 3 bases outside the gene matches. The CDR3 extends over 16 amino acids. The CDR3 sequence: CASSPGLAGSYNEQFF. CDR3 bases: TGTGCCAGCAGCCCCGGACTAGCGGGGTCCTACAATGAGCAGTTCTTC.

V usage is TRBV2 and J usage is TRBJ1-2, with TRBD1 as a possible D gene (5 bases). The CDR3 sequence is 12 residues long. V was trimmed by 7 bases and J by 5 bases, leaving 11 bases between them. Germline V CDR1 and CDR2: SNHLY, FYNNEI. CDR3 residues: CASKNRQYGYTF. In DNA, the CDR3 is TGTGCCAGCAAGAACAGGCAATATGGCTACACCTTC.

The genes are TRBV7-9 and TRBJ1-5, with D possibly being TRBD1 (5 bases). The CDR3 runs 14 residues. Germline V gene sequence: CDR1 SEHNR, CDR2 FQNEAQ (reference sequence). Between the trimmed V and J ends, which lost 3 bases and 8 bases, there was a span of 14 bases. The DNA of the CDR3 is TGTGCCAGCAGCTTCGATTTTCGGGGGGAGCCCCAGCATTTT. Protein product: CASSFDFRGEPQHF. The whole variable domain, filled in from reference TRBV7-9 and TRBJ1-5, reads DTGVSQNPRHKITKRGQNVTFRCDPISEHNRLYWYRQTLGQGPEFLTYFQNEAQLEKSRLLSDRFSAERPKGSFSTLEIQRTEQGDSAMYLCASSFDFRGEPQHFGDGTRLSIL.

V usage is TRBV6-8 and J usage is TRBJ2-7; 12 positions match TRBD2. With 6 bases clipped from V and 5 bases from J, the junction kept 8 bases outside the gene matches. The CDR3 consists of 15 residues. Per the germline V gene, CDR1 is MNHGY and CDR2 is SAAAGT. The CDR3 DNA follows: TGTGCCAGCAGATCCCTAGCGGGAGGGCCAGACGAGCAGTACTTC. Translation gives CASRSLAGGPDEQYF.

This clone was seen once. The chain joins TRBV5-6 to TRBJ2-7, with 8 bases aligning to TRBD2. V was pared by 3 bases and J by 9 bases, with 17 bases of the junction left unmatched. The CDR3 has 16 amino acids. Germline V gives CDR1 SGHDT, CDR2 YYEEEE. In DNA, the CDR3 is TGTGCCAGCAGCTCCTACTCGGGAGGGCCGGAATTTGGGCAGTACTTC. Residues: CASSSYSGGPEFGQYF.

The V call is TRBV19, the J call TRBJ2-2; D perhaps matches TRBD2 (6 bases). The CDR3 consists of 15 residues. The germline V gene encodes CDR1 LNHDA and CDR2 SQIVND (reference sequence). V shed 1 base and J shed 3 bases, with 9 bases lying between them. The CDR3 here is CASSIVGTYTGELFF. The CDR3 nucleotides are TGTGCCAGTAGTATAGTTGGGACTTACACCGGGGAGCTGTTTTTT.

This chain joins TRBV6-6 and TRBJ1-5; TRBD1 matches 9 bases. The CDR3 covers 15 residues. Germline CDR1 MNHNY, CDR2 SVGAGI (reference sequence). Trimming cost V 6 bases and J 7 bases; bases outside gene matches: 10. This chain's CDR3 is CASRRQGVPNQPQHF. In DNA form, the CDR3 reads TGTGCCAGCAGACGACAGGGGGTACCGAACCAGCCCCAGCATTTT.

The chain is built from TRBV20-1 and TRBJ2-7, with 8 bases matching TRBD1. This CDR3 has 13 residues. V trimming: 3 bases; J trimming: 7 bases; junction bases outside the gene matches: 8. The V gene's germline CDR1 is DFQATT and CDR2 SNEGSKA (reference sequence). The CDR3 bases are TGCAGTGCTAGTCCCAGGACAGGGATTGAGCAGTACTTC. Its translation is CSASPRTGIEQYF.

The chain has TRBV28 and TRBJ2-2, with a possible D match to TRBD1 (5 bases). Trimming removed 6 bases at V and 3 bases at J, with 14 bases between. From germline, CDR1 is MDHEN and CDR2 SYDVKM. The CDR3 contains 15 residues. In DNA, the CDR3 is TGTGCCAGCAGGGGGCCGGCAGCCTACACCGGGGAGCTGTTTTTT. Its protein is CASRGPAAYTGELFF.

J is TRBJ2-1 and V is TRBV18, with no clear D. Germline V gene data show CDR1 as KGHSH and CDR2 as LQKENI. CDR3 length equals 14 residues. V gave up 0 bases and J gave up 3 bases, with 6 bases separating them. CDR3 sequence reads: CASSPPSDYNEQFF. CDR3 nucleotides: TGTGCCAGCTCACCACCCTCAGACTACAATGAGCAGTTCTTC.

This chain connects TRBV3-1 (or the pseudogene TRBV3-2) to TRBJ2-7; TRBD1 is a possible D gene (6 bases). V lost 3 bases, J lost 2 bases, and 11 bases lay in between. The CDR3 runs to 14 residues. Germline assignment: CDR1 LGHDT and CDR2 YNNKEL (reference sequence). CDR3 nucleotides: TGTGCCAGCAGCCACGACAGGCTTCCCTACGAGCAGTACTTC. It specifies CASSHDRLPYEQYF.

This chain uses TRBV5-1 with TRBJ2-5; 7 bases line up with TRBD1. With V trimmed by 4 bases and J by 2 bases, 2 bases remained unmatched. CDR3 length: 13 amino acids. Germline-derived CDR1 and CDR2 are SGHRS and YFSETQ. The DNA of the CDR3 is TGCGCCAGCAGCCCGGGACAGCAAGAGACCCAGTACTTC. It is translated as CASSPGQQETQYF. The full variable domain, in which reference TRBV5-1 and TRBJ2-5 provide the parts outside the CDR3, is KAGVTQTPRYLIKTRGQQVTLSCSPISGHRSVSWYQQTPGQGLQFLFEYFSETQRNKGNFPGRFSGRQFSNSRSEMNVSTLELGDSALYLCASSPGQQETQYFGPGTRLLVL.

The J gene is TRBJ2-3, the V gene TRBV5-4; D not resolved. Germline CDR1 is SGHNT and CDR2 is YYREEE (reference sequence). This CDR3 region has 13 residues. Trimming shortened V by 1 base and J by 1 base, and 4 bases separated the two germline ends. Here the CDR3 reads CASSLTGTDTQYF. The CDR3 coding sequence is TGTGCCAGCAGCTTGACAGGCACAGATACGCAGTATTTT.

V is TRBV6-5 and J is TRBJ1-2; D call uncertain. Trimming took 5 bases from V and 1 from J, leaving 14 bases between them. This CDR3 has 15 amino acids. Germline values: CDR1 MNHEY, CDR2 SVGAGI. The CDR3 sequence: CASSRDRGDNYGYTF. The CDR3 DNA is TGTGCCAGCAGTAGAGACCGGGGAGATAACTATGGCTACACCTTC.

The rearrangement links TRBV6-5 to TRBJ1-5; no clear D gene. Germline loops: CDR1 MNHEY, CDR2 SVGAGI. There are 13 residues in the CDR3. V dropped 5 bases and J dropped 0 bases, with 5 bases sitting between them. The CDR3 loop is CASSPNSNQPQHF. In DNA, the CDR3 is TGTGCCAGCAGTCCAAATAGCAATCAGCCCCAGCATTTT.

V gene TRBV18 combines with J gene TRBJ2-5; 10 nucleotides line up with TRBD2. After removal of 2 bases from V and 6 bases from J, the junction contained 15 bases not matched to a gene. The CDR3 consists of 18 residues. In germline, CDR1 is KGHSH, CDR2 LQKENI. The CDR3 DNA reads as TGTGCCAGCTCACCATCCGTCGTCATACTAGCGGGGTGGAAGACCCAGTACTTC. Its protein product is CASSPSVVILAGWKTQYF. Looking up the rest from reference TRBV18 and TRBJ2-5 gives the full variable domain: NAGVMQNPRHLVRRRGQEARLRCSPMKGHSHVYWYRQLPEEGLKFMVYLQKENIIDESGMPKERFSAEFPKEGPSILRIQQVVRGDSAAYFCASSPSVVILAGWKTQYFGPGTRLLVL.

The chain joins TRBV7-8 to TRBJ1-2; D possibly corresponds to TRBD1 (6 bases). The V end was cut by 2 bases, the J end by 4 bases, with 11 bases between. Germline CDR1 and CDR2: SGHVS and FQNEAQ. The CDR3 is 14 residues long. The CDR3 region has the DNA TGTGCCAGCAGCTTATACAGGGATGCCTATGGCTACACCTTC. Translation gives CASSLYRDAYGYTF.

The chain joins TRBV3-1 (or the pseudogene TRBV3-2) to TRBJ2-3, with TRBD2 matching 8 bases. This CDR3 is built from 17 residues. V gave up 0 bases and J gave up 0 bases; unmatched junction bases: 5. Per germline, CDR1 LGHDT and CDR2 YNNKEL (reference sequence). For the CDR3, the DNA is TGTGCCAGCAGCCAAGATTGGGGACTAGGGAGCACAGATACGCAGTATTTT. This sequence encodes CASSQDWGLGSTDTQYF.